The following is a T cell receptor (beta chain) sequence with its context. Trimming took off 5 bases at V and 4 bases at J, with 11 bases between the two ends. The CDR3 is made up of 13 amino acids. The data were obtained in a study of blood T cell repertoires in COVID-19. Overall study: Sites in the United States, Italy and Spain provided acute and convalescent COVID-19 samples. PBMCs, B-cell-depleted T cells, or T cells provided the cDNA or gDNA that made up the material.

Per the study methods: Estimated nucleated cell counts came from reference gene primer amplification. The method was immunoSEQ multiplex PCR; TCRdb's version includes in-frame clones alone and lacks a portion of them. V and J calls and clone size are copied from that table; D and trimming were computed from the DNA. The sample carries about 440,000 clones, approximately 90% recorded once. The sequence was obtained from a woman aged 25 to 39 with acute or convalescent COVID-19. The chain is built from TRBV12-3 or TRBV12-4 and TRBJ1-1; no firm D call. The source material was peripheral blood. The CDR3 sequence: CASSGVATTEAFF. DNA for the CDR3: TGTGCCAGCAGTGGCGTAGCCACCACTGAAGCTTTCTTT.